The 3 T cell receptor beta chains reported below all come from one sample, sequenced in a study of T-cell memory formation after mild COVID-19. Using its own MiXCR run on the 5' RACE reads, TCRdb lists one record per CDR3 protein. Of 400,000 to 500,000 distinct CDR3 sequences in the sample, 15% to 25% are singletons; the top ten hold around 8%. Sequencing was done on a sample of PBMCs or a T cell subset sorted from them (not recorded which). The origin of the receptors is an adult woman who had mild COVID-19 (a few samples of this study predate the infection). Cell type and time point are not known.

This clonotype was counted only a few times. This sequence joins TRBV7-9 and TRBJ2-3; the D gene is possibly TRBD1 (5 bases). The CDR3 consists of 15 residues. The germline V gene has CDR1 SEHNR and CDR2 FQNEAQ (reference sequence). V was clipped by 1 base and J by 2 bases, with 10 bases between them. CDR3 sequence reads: CASSLDQGSTDTQYF. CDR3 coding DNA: TGTGCCAGCAGCTTAGACCAGGGTTCCACAGATACGCAGTATTTT. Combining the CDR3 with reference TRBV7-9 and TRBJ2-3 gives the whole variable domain DTGVSQNPRHKITKRGQNVTFRCDPISEHNRLYWYRQTLGQGPEFLTYFQNEAQLEKSRLLSDRFSAERPKGSFSTLEIQRTEQGDSAMYLCASSLDQGSTDTQYFGPGTRLTVL.

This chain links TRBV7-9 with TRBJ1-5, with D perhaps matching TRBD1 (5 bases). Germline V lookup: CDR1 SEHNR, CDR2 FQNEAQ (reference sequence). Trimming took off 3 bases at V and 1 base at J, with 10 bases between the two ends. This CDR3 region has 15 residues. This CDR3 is CASSLGELSNQPQHF. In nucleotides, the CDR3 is TGTGCCAGCAGCTTGGGGGAATTGAGCAATCAGCCCCAGCATTTT.

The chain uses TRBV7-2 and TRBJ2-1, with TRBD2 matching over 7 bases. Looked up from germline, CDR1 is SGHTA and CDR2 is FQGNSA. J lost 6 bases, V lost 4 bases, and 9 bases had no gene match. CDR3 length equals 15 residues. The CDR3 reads CASSYVGAGANEQFF. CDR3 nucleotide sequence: TGTGCCAGCAGCTACGTCGGGGCGGGAGCCAATGAGCAGTTCTTC. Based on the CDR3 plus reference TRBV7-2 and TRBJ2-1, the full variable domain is GAGVSQSPSNKVTEKGKDVELRCDPISGHTALYWYRQSLGQGLEFLIYFQGNSAPDKSGLPSDRFSAERTGGSVSTLTIQRTQQEDSAVYLCASSYVGAGANEQFFGPGTRLTVL.